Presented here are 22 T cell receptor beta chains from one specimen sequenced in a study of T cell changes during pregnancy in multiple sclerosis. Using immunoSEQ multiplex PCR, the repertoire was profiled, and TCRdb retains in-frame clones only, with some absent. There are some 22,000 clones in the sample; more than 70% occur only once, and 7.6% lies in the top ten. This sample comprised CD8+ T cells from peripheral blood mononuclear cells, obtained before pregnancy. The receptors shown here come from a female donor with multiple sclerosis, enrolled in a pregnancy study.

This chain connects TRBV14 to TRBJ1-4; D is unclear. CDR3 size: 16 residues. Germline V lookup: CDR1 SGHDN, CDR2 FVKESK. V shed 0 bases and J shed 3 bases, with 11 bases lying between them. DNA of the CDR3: TGTGCCAGCAGCCAAGACGGGTTAGCAGCTAATGAAAAACTGTTTTTT. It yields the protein CASSQDGLAANEKLFF.

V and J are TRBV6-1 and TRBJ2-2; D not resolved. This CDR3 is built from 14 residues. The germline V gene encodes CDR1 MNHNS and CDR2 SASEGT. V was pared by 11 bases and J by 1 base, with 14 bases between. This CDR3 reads CAAEPDLNTGELFF. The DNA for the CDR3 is TGTGCCGCAGAACCCGACTTGAACACCGGGGAGCTGTTTTTT.

The CDR3 DNA is TGTGCCAGCAGGCCCGGGAGCACAGATACGCAGTATTTT. This gives the protein CASRPGSTDTQYF. The J gene is TRBJ2-3, the V gene TRBV2; no reliable D call. Trimming took off 6 bases at V and 0 bases at J, with 7 bases between the two ends. This CDR3 spans 13 amino acids. Germline V gene data show CDR1 as SNHLY and CDR2 as FYNNEI.

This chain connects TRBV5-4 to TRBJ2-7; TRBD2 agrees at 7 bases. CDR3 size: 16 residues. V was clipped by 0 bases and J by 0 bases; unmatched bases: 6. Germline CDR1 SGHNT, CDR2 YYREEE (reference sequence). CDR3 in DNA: TGTGCCAGCAGCTTGGATTTTAGCGGGTACTCCTACGAGCAGTACTTC. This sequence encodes CASSLDFSGYSYEQYF. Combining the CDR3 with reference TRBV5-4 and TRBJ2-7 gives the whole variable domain ETGVTQSPTHLIKTRGQQVTLRCSSQSGHNTVSWYQQALGQGPQFIFQYYREEENGRGNFPPRFSGLQFPNYSSELNVNALELDDSALYLCASSLDFSGYSYEQYFGPGTRLTVT.

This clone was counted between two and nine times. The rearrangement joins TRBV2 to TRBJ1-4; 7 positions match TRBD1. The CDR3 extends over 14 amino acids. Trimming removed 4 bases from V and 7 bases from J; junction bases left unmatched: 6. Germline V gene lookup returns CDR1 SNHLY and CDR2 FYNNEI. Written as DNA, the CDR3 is TGTGCCAGCAGTGGAACAGGGGAGAGTGAAAAACTGTTTTTT. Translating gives CASSGTGESEKLFF. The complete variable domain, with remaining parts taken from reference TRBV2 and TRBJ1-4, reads EPEVTQTPSHQVTQMGQEVILRCVPISNHLYFYWYRQILGQKVEFLVSFYNNEISEKSEIFDDQFSVERPDGSNFTLKIRSTKLEDSAMYFCASSGTGESEKLFFGSGTQLSVL.

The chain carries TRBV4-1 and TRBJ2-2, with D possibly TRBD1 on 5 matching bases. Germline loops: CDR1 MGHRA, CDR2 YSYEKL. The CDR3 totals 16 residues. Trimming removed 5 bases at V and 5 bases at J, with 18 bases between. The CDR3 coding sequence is TGCGCCAGCAGCGCCCAGGGCAGGGTAAGGACCGGGGAGCTGTTTTTT. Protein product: CASSAQGRVRTGELFF.

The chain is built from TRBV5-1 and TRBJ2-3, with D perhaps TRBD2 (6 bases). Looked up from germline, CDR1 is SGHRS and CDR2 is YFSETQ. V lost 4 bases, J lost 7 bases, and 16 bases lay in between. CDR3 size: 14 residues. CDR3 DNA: TGCGCCAGCAGCCCAGGGACTGGAGCTTATACGCAGTATTTT. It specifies CASSPGTGAYTQYF.

The CDR3 loop reads CASIAGSYEQYF. CDR3 coding DNA: TGTGCCAGCATAGCGGGTAGTTACGAGCAGTACTTC. V usage is TRBV2 and J usage is TRBJ2-7, with TRBD2 identical over 7 bases. This CDR3 has 12 residues. Trimming took 7 bases from V and 4 from J; bases not matched to a gene: 4. CDR1 is SNHLY, CDR2 FYNNEI, per germline.

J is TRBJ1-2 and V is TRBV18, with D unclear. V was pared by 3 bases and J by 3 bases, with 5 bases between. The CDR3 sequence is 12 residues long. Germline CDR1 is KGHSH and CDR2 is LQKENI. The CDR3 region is CASSPVDYGYTF. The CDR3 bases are TGTGCCAGCTCACCTGTCGACTATGGCTACACCTTC. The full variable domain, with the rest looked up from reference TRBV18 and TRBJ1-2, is NAGVMQNPRHLVRRRGQEARLRCSPMKGHSHVYWYRQLPEEGLKFMVYLQKENIIDESGMPKERFSAEFPKEGPSILRIQQVVRGDSAAYFCASSPVDYGYTFGSGTRLTVV.

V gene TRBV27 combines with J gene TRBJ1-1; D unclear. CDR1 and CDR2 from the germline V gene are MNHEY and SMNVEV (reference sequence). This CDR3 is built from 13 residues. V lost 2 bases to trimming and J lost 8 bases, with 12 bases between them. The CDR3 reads CASSLGGTREAFF. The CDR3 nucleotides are TGTGCCAGCAGTTTAGGAGGTACACGAGAAGCTTTCTTT.

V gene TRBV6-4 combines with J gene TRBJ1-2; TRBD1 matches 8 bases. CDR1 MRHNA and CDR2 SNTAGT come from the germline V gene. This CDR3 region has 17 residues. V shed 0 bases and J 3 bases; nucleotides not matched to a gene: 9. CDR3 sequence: CASSDSMSQGADYGYTF. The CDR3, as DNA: TGTGCCAGCAGTGACTCGATGTCGCAGGGGGCTGACTATGGCTACACCTTC.

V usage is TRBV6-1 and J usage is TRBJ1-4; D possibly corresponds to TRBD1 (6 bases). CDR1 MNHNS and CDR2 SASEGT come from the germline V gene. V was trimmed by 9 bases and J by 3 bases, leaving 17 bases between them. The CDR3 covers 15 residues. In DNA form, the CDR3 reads TGTGCCAGTCAAGGGGGGGGACCTCCTAATGAAAAACTGTTTTTT. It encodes CASQGGGPPNEKLFF.

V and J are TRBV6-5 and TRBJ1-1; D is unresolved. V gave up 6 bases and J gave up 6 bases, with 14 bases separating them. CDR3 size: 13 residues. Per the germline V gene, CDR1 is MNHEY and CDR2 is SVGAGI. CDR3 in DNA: TGTGCCAGCAGGGCTATTTTGGGCGCTGAAGCTTTCTTT. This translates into CASRAILGAEAFF.

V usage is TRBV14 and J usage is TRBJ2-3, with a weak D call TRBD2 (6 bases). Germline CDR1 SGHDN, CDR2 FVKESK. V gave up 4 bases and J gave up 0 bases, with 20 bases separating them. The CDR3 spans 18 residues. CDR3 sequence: CASSPYLSSAGSTDTQYF. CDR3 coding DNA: TGTGCCAGCAGCCCCTATCTGTCTAGCGCCGGAAGCACAGATACGCAGTATTTT.

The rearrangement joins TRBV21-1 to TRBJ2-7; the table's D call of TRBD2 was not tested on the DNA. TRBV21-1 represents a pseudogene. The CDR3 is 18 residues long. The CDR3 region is CASSSSWDYPNTPYEQYF. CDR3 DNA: TGTGCCAGCAGCTCCTCTTGGGACTATCCTAACACGCCCTACGAGCAGTACTTC.

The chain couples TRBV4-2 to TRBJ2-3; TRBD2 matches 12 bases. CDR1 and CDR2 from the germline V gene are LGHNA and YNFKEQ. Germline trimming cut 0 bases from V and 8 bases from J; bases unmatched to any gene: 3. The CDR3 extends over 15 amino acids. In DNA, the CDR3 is TGTGCCAGCAGCCAAGATAGACTAGCGGGAGTTACGCAGTATTTT. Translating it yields CASSQDRLAGVTQYF.

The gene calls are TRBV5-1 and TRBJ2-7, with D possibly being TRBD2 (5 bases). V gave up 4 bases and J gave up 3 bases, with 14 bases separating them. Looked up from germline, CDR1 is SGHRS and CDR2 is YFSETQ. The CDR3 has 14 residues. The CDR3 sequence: CASSAPRRDYEQYF. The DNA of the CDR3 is TGCGCCAGCAGCGCCCCACGCCGGGACTACGAGCAGTACTTC.

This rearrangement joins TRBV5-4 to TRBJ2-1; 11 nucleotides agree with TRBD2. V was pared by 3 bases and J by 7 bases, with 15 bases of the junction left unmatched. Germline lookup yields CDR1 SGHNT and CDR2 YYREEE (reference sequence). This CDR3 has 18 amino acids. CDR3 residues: CASSSAVLAGGRGNEQFF. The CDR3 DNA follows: TGTGCCAGCAGCTCCGCCGTATTAGCGGGAGGGCGGGGGAATGAGCAGTTCTTC.

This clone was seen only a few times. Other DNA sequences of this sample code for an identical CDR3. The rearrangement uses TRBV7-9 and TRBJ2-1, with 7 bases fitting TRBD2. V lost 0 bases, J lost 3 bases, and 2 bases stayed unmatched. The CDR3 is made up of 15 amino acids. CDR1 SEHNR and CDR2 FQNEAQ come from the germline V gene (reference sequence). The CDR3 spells CASSLAGGFYNEQFF. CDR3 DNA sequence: TGTGCCAGCAGCTTAGCGGGAGGGTTCTACAATGAGCAGTTCTTC.

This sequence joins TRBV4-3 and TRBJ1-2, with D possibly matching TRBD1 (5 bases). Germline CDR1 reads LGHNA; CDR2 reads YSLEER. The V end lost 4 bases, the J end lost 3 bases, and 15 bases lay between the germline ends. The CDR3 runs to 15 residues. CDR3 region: CASSLGPGLYYGYTF. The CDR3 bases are TGCGCCAGCAGCCTCGGACCGGGACTTTACTATGGCTACACCTTC.

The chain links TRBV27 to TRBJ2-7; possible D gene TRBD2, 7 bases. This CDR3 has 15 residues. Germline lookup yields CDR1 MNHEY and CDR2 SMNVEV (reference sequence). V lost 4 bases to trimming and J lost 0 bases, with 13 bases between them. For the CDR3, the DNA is TGTGCCAGCAGTTCCATGGCGGGGGCCTCCTACGAGCAGTACTTC. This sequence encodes CASSSMAGASYEQYF.

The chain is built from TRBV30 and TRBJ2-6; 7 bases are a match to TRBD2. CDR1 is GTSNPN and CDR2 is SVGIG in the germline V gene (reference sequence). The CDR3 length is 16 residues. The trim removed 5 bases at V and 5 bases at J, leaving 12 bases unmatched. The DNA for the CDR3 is TGTGCCTGGTCGGGCCTTCGGGGGGTCTGGGCCAACGTCCTGACTTTC. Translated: CAWSGLRGVWANVLTF.